The 30 T cell receptor beta chains below were found in one sample sequenced in a study of blood T cells in healthy people across ages. A second PCR, run for roughly 7 to 11 cycles, used a sample-barcoded 5' primer plus a J-beta primer mix. TCRdb redid the calling of the 5' RACE reads with MiXCR, one entry per CDR3 protein. The sample records 800,000 or so distinct CDR3 sequences, around a quarter being singletons. Separately, the same data were catalogued under a study of T cells of mothers and their children.

The material sequenced was blood. The source is a boy younger than 18 in good health.

The rearrangement joins TRBV7-9 to TRBJ2-7, with 9 bases fitting TRBD2. V lost 6 bases to trimming and J lost 1 base; unmatched junction nucleotides: 4. The CDR3 covers 14 residues. From germline, CDR1 is SEHNR and CDR2 FQNEAQ (reference sequence). CDR3: CASSEREASYEQYF. CDR3 DNA sequence: TGTGCCAGCAGTGAGCGGGAGGCGTCCTACGAGCAGTACTTC.

The count of this clonotype is one. The chain is built from TRBV28 and TRBJ2-3; TRBD1 matches at 10 bases. V lost 7 bases, J lost 4 bases, and 8 bases stayed unmatched. Per the germline V gene, CDR1 is MDHEN and CDR2 is SYDVKM. The CDR3 length is 15 residues. In DNA form, the CDR3 reads TGTGCCAGCAATCCCGCGGGACAGGGGTCAGATACGCAGTATTTT. The encoded protein is CASNPAGQGSDTQYF.

The chain employs TRBV20-1 and TRBJ2-7; D is perhaps TRBD2 (6 bases). The CDR3 contains 13 residues. Per the germline V gene, CDR1 is DFQATT and CDR2 is SNEGSKA (reference sequence). V was cut by 3 bases and J by 0 bases, with 9 bases left in between. CDR3 loop: CSARYSGSYEQYF. Written as DNA, the CDR3 is TGCAGTGCTAGGTATAGCGGCTCCTACGAGCAGTACTTC.

The chain carries TRBV10-3 and TRBJ2-5; 8 nucleotides line up with TRBD1. The end of the DNA is better explained by TRBJ2-7, so the J call may be wrong. The CDR3 is 14 amino acids. Germline loops: CDR1 ENHRY, CDR2 SYGVKD. CDR3 nucleotide sequence: TGTGCCATCAGAAAGACAGGGGAGGAATACGAGCAGTACTTC. It yields the protein CAIRKTGEEYEQYF.

This clonotype was detected a few times. J is TRBJ1-5 and V is TRBV20-1, with TRBD1 as a possible D gene (5 bases). Trimming removed 4 bases from V and 2 bases from J, with 12 bases in between. Germline V gives CDR1 DFQATT, CDR2 SNEGSKA (reference sequence). The CDR3 extends over 14 amino acids. The CDR3 nucleotides read TGCAGTGCTAACAGACAGAACGGCAATCAGCCCCAGCATTTT. It is translated as CSANRQNGNQPQHF.

The rearrangement links TRBV20-1 to TRBJ2-2; D perhaps matches TRBD1 (5 bases). The CDR3 is made up of 14 amino acids. The ends were cut back, 3 bases at V and 3 bases at J, with 11 bases in the middle. Germline CDR1 DFQATT, CDR2 SNEGSKA (reference sequence). The CDR3: CSASNRQHTGELFF. CDR3 coding DNA: TGCAGTGCTAGTAACAGGCAACACACCGGGGAGCTGTTTTTT.

The table lists this clonotype with a few counts. This chain uses TRBV5-1 with TRBJ2-5; D is undetermined. The J call may not be correct, given that the DNA end is closer to TRBJ2-1. CDR1 is SGHRS, CDR2 YFSETQ, per germline. The CDR3 has 14 amino acids. The CDR3 reads CASSLGARSDEQFF. In DNA, the CDR3 is TGCGCCAGCAGCTTGGGGGCCAGAAGCGATGAGCAGTTCTTC.

This clonotype appeared a few times. The rearrangement uses TRBV7-9 and TRBJ2-5; D not resolved. The CDR3 is 15 amino acids. Per the germline V gene, CDR1 is SEHNR and CDR2 is FQNEAQ (reference sequence). The ends were cut back, 6 bases at V and 4 bases at J, with 18 bases in the middle. The CDR3 sequence: CASSPTVGFGETQYF. As DNA, the CDR3 is TGTGCCAGCAGTCCCACGGTAGGGTTCGGAGAGACCCAGTACTTC.

This clonotype was recorded a few times. DNA of the CDR3: TGTGCCAGCAGCTTAGATACAGGGCGATTAGGTGGCTACACCTTC. Protein sequence: CASSLDTGRLGGYTF. The V call is TRBV7-2, the J call TRBJ1-2; TRBD1 might be the D (6 bases). CDR1 SGHTA and CDR2 FQGNSA come from the germline V gene. This CDR3 has 15 amino acids. V lost 1 base and J lost 7, with 16 bases in between.

The chain employs TRBV4-1 and TRBJ2-1; D is unresolved. The CDR3 length is 15 residues. The germline CDR1 and CDR2 sequences are MGHRA and YSYEKL. Trimming removed 6 bases from V and 8 bases from J, with 20 bases in between. The CDR3 coding sequence is TGCGCCAGCAGTCTCAGAGATCTGGAAGTTGATGAGCAGTTCTTC. Its protein product is CASSLRDLEVDEQFF.

The V call is TRBV20-1, the J call TRBJ2-7, with D maybe TRBD1 (5 bases). This CDR3 spans 12 amino acids. V was cut by 0 bases and J by 11 bases, with 14 bases left in between. The germline CDR1 and CDR2 sequences are DFQATT and SNEGSKA (reference sequence). In nucleotides, the CDR3 is TGCAGTGCTAGAGATGGCATGGGGCGGAAGTACTTC. It encodes CSARDGMGRKYF.

This chain links TRBV20-1 with TRBJ2-4, with a tentative D call TRBD1 (5 bases). This CDR3 comprises 13 residues. The germline gives CDR1 DFQATT, CDR2 SNEGSKA (reference sequence). V was trimmed by 6 bases and J by 4 bases, leaving 13 bases between them. The CDR3: CSAPARAKNIQYF. CDR3 DNA sequence: TGCAGTGCCCCCGCCAGGGCGAAAAACATTCAGTACTTC.

The rearrangement joins TRBV12-3 or TRBV12-4 to TRBJ1-1; unclear D gene. Trimming pared 4 bases from V and 5 bases from J, leaving 17 bases between. This CDR3 comprises 15 residues. CDR3 in DNA: TGTGCCAGCAGTTATAGAGGTAGCGTACGGACTGAAGCTTTCTTT. Translation gives CASSYRGSVRTEAFF.

This clonotype was observed many times. The chain has TRBV27 and TRBJ2-7; 8 nucleotides match TRBD2. V shed 6 bases, J shed 7 bases, and the junction held 11 bases outside the gene matches. The CDR3 is made up of 14 amino acids. In germline, CDR1 is MNHEY, CDR2 SMNVEV (reference sequence). CDR3 bases: TGTGCCAGCAGATCCCCCGGGAGGGCCCAGGAGCAGTACTTC. Amino acid sequence: CASRSPGRAQEQYF.

The V call is TRBV11-2, the J call TRBJ1-4; the D is unclear. This CDR3 region has 14 residues. V lost 4 bases, J lost 3 bases, and 9 bases lay in between. From germline, CDR1 is SGHAT and CDR2 FQNNGV. The CDR3 DNA reads as TGTGCCAGCAGCTCTACAAGGCCTAATGAAAAACTGTTTTTT. This sequence encodes CASSSTRPNEKLFF.

CDR3 region: CASSSRKLAGFTGELFF. The CDR3 DNA follows: TGTGCCAGCAGTTCTCGTAAGCTAGCGGGGTTCACCGGGGAGCTGTTTTTT. The chain has TRBV28 and TRBJ2-2, with 9 bases identical to TRBD2. The CDR3 runs 17 residues. The germline V gene has CDR1 MDHEN and CDR2 SYDVKM. The junction had 10 bases not matched to a gene; V was cut back by 4 bases and J by 4 bases.

This clonotype is a singleton in its sample. This chain connects TRBV28 to TRBJ1-2; D might be TRBD1 (6 bases). CDR1 is MDHEN, CDR2 SYDVKM, per germline. CDR3 size: 15 residues. V dropped 3 bases and J dropped 8 bases, with 19 bases sitting between them. The CDR3 here is CASSFPTGSRWGYTF. CDR3 in DNA: TGTGCCAGCAGTTTTCCGACAGGCTCTCGGTGGGGCTACACCTTC.

This chain connects TRBV6-6 to TRBJ2-3; the D gene is possibly TRBD1 (5 bases). The germline V gene has CDR1 MNHNY and CDR2 SVGAGI (reference sequence). This CDR3 is 13 amino acids long. The V and J ends lost 7 bases and 0 bases respectively, with 8 bases between them. CDR3 loop: CASKTGSTDTQYF. The DNA for the CDR3 is TGTGCCAGCAAAACAGGAAGCACAGATACGCAGTATTTT.

CDR3 in amino acids: CASSSTTIPTGELFF. The CDR3 DNA follows: TGTGCCAGCAGCTCGACGACTATACCCACCGGGGAGCTGTTTTTT. This chain connects TRBV7-2 to TRBJ2-2; weak D call: TRBD2 (5 bases). The CDR3 loop spans 15 amino acids. The V and J ends lost 4 bases and 4 bases respectively, with 13 bases between them. Germline assignment: CDR1 SGHTA and CDR2 FQGNSA.

This clonotype was picked up a small number of times. This chain links TRBV5-6 with TRBJ1-1; D ambiguous. CDR1 and CDR2 from the germline V gene are SGHDT and YYEEEE. The CDR3 length is 15 residues. V shed 6 bases and J shed 1 base, with 16 bases lying between them. This CDR3 reads CASIPWGGKNTEAFF. The DNA for the CDR3 is TGTGCCAGCATCCCCTGGGGAGGGAAGAACACTGAAGCTTTCTTT.

V gene TRBV6-6 combines with J gene TRBJ2-5; D is undetermined. CDR1 is MNHNY, CDR2 SVGAGI, per germline (reference sequence). V was clipped by 0 bases and J by 5 bases, with 10 bases between them. This CDR3 has 14 amino acids. The DNA for the CDR3 is TGTGCCAGCAGTTACTCGAGTACGACGGAGACCCAGTACTTC. Translation: CASSYSSTTETQYF.

In its sample, this clonotype was seen a few times. V gene TRBV7-6 combines with J gene TRBJ2-5; the match to TRBD2 covers 9 bases. The J call may be in error: the DNA end matches TRBJ2-7 better. The V gene's germline CDR1 is SGHVS and CDR2 FNYEAQ. The CDR3 covers 15 residues. DNA of the CDR3: TGTGCCAGCAGCTTAGAGGCTAGCGGGATATACGAGCAGTACTTC. Its protein is CASSLEASGIYEQYF.

This chain uses TRBV7-9 with TRBJ2-2, with D possibly matching TRBD2 (5 bases). The CDR3 extends over 13 amino acids. Trimming stripped 7 bases from V and 1 base from J, with 7 bases between. From germline, CDR1 is SEHNR and CDR2 FQNEAQ (reference sequence). CDR3 region: CASTAENTGELFF. DNA of the CDR3: TGTGCCAGCACAGCGGAGAACACCGGGGAGCTGTTTTTT.

This clonotype was observed a handful of times. V is TRBV6-2 or TRBV6-3 and J is TRBJ1-1; possibly TRBD1 for D (6 bases). V was cut by 5 bases and J by 3 bases, with 16 bases left in between. Germline V gene data show CDR1 as MNHEY and CDR2 as SVGEGT. The CDR3 loop spans 15 amino acids. The CDR3 bases are TGTGCCAGCAGTGACCTGTCGGGGGCATACACTGAAGCTTTCTTT. This codes for CASSDLSGAYTEAFF.

The chain joins TRBV6-5 to TRBJ2-1, with unresolved D. This CDR3 has 13 residues. Germline values: CDR1 MNHEY, CDR2 SVGAGI. The V and J ends lost 0 bases and 9 bases respectively, with 9 bases between them. The CDR3 protein is CASSYSQQREQFF. CDR3 DNA sequence: TGTGCCAGCAGTTACTCACAGCAGCGTGAGCAGTTCTTC.

This clonotype was counted a single time. The chain recombines TRBV7-2 with TRBJ2-7; D is unclear. The CDR3 totals 16 residues. CDR1 is SGHTA, CDR2 FQGNSA, per germline. Trimming took 1 base from V and 0 from J, leaving 13 bases between them. In DNA, the CDR3 is TGTGCCAGCAGCTTAGGACAACTGGTTAGCTCCTACGAGCAGTACTTC. This sequence encodes CASSLGQLVSSYEQYF.

J is TRBJ2-3 and V is TRBV12-3 or TRBV12-4; D is possibly TRBD2 (5 bases). The CDR3 is 15 amino acids. V was cut by 2 bases and J by 6 bases, with 15 bases left in between. The CDR3 sequence is CASSLSGPGSDTQYF. The DNA of the CDR3 is TGTGCCAGCAGTTTATCTGGTCCGGGGTCGGATACGCAGTATTTT.

The rearrangement uses TRBV27 and TRBJ1-6; D unresolved. Trimming removed 5 bases from V and 16 bases from J, with 18 bases in between. The germline V gene has CDR1 MNHEY and CDR2 SMNVEV (reference sequence). The CDR3 contains 13 residues. The CDR3, as DNA: TGTGCCAGCAGTCACGGCGGGGATTTGGTTCTCCACTTT. It translates to CASSHGGDLVLHF.

The J gene is TRBJ2-7, the V gene TRBV4-1; TRBD1 aligns across 9 bases. Looked up from germline, CDR1 is MGHRA and CDR2 is YSYEKL. CDR3 length: 15 amino acids. After removal of 2 bases from V and 7 bases from J, the junction contained 9 bases not matched to a gene. The CDR3: CASSQRGTGSGEQYF. The CDR3, as DNA: TGCGCCAGCAGCCAACGAGGGACAGGGTCAGGGGAGCAGTACTTC.

This clonotype appeared a few times. The rearrangement uses TRBV2 and TRBJ2-1, with D perhaps given as TRBD1 or TRBD2 (5 bases each). The V gene lost 5 bases and the J gene lost 2 bases, with 16 bases spanning the gap. Looked up from germline, CDR1 is SNHLY and CDR2 is FYNNEI. The CDR3 is made up of 16 amino acids. The CDR3 bases are TGTGCCAGCAGTCCTCGTGGGGGATGGGCCTACAATGAGCAGTTCTTC. As protein: CASSPRGGWAYNEQFF.